This paragraph covers one TCR beta chain sequence. The antigen remains unidentified. Relapses following autologous stem cell transplantation were seen in all patients, with brentuximab vedotin exposure varying. This sample is part of a study of PD-1 blockade in classical Hodgkin lymphoma. Findings of the study overall: Nivolumab initiated under 1 year post-ASCT led to patient exclusion. By C4D1, CD4+ diversity increased significantly, especially in complete responders.

The protocol was immunoSEQ multiplex PCR, while the TCRdb copy is restricted to in-frame clones and leaves out a portion. The sample includes more than 45,000 clones, around 75% of them seen just once. The CDR3 runs to 15 residues. In germline, CDR1 is LGHNA, CDR2 YNFKEQ. With 4 bases clipped from V and 5 bases from J, the junction kept 10 bases outside the gene matches. Sample: peripheral blood mononuclear cells (PBMCs), taken before the second cycle of nivolumab. The sequence was obtained from a human donor with classical Hodgkin lymphoma. The rearrangement links TRBV4-2 to TRBJ2-7; TRBD2 agrees at 8 bases. For the CDR3, the DNA is TGTGCCAGCAGCCCGAGCGGGAGCCCCAGTCACGAGCAGTACTTC. Translated, it gives CASSPSGSPSHEQYF.